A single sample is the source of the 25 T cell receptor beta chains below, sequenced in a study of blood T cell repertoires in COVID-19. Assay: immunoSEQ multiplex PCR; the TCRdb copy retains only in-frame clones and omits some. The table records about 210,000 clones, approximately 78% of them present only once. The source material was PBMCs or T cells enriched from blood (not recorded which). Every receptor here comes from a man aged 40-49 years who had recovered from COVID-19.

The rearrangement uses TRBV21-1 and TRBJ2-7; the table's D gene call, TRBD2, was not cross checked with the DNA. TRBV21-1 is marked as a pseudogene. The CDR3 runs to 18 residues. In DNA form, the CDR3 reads TGTGCCAGCAGCCCCCGGCGGCTAGCGGGAGGGCCACCCTACGAGCAGTACTTC. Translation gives CASSPRRLAGGPPYEQYF.

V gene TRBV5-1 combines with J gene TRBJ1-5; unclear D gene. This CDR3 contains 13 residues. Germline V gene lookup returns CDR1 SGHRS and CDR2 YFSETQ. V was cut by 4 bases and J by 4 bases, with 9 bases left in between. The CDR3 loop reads CASSAERNQPQHF. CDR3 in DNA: TGCGCCAGCAGCGCTGAGAGGAATCAGCCCCAGCATTTT.

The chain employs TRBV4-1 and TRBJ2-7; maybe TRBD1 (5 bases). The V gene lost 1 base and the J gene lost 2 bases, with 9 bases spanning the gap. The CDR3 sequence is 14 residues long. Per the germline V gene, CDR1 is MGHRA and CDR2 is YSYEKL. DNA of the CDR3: TGCGCCAGCAGCCAAGTGGACACTCCCTACGAGCAGTACTTC. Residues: CASSQVDTPYEQYF.

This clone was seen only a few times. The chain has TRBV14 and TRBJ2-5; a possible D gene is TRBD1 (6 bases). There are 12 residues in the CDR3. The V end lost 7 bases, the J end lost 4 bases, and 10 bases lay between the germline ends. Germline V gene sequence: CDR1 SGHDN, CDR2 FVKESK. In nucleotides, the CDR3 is TGTGCCAGCACAGGGGTCGGAGAGACCCAGTACTTC. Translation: CASTGVGETQYF.

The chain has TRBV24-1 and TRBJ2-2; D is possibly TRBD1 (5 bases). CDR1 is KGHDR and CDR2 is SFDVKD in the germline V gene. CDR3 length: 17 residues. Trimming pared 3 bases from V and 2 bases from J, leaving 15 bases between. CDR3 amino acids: CATSDPTGAENTGELFF. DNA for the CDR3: TGTGCCACCAGTGATCCCACAGGAGCCGAAAACACCGGGGAGCTGTTTTTT.

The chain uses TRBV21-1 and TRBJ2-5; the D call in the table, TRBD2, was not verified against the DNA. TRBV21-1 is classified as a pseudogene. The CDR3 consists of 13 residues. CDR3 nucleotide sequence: TGTGCCCCCAATCTTATGAGGGAAGAGACCCAGTACTTC. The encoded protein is CAPNLMREETQYF.

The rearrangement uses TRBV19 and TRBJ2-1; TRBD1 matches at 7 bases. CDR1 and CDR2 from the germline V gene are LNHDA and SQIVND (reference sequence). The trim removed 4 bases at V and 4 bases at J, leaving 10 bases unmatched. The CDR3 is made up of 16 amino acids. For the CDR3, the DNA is TGTGCCAGTAGTACATCGGACAGGAGGCCTTACAATGAGCAGTTCTTC. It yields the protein CASSTSDRRPYNEQFF.

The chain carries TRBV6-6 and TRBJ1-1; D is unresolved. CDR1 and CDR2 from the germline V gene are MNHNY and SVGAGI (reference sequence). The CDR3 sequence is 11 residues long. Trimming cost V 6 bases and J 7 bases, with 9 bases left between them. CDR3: CASRDIFEAFF. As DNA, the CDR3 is TGTGCCAGCAGAGACATCTTTGAAGCTTTCTTT.

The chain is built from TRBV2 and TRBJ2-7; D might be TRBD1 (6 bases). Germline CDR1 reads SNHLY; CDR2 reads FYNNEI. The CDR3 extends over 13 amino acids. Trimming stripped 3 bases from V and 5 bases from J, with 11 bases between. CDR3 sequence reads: CASSDQGWNEQYF. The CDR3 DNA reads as TGTGCCAGCAGTGACCAGGGGTGGAACGAGCAGTACTTC.

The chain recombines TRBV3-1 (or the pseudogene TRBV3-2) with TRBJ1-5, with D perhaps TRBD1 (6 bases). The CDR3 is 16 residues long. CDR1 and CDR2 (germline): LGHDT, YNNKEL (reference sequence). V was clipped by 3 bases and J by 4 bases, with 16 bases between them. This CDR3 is CASSQSERGGNQPQHF. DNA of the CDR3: TGTGCCAGCAGCCAGTCGGAGAGAGGGGGAAATCAGCCCCAGCATTTT.

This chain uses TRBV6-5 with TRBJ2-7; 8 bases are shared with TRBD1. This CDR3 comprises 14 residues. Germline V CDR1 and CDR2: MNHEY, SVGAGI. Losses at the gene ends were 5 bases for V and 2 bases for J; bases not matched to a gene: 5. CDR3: CASSQTGAAYEQYF. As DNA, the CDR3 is TGTGCCAGCAGTCAGACAGGGGCGGCCTACGAGCAGTACTTC.

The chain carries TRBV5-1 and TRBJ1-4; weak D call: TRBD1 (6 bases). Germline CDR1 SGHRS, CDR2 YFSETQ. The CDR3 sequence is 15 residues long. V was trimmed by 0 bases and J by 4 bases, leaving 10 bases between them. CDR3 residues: CASSLGTAYNEKLFF. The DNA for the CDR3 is TGCGCCAGCAGCTTGGGGACAGCCTATAATGAAAAACTGTTTTTT.

The CDR3 is CAWPPHLREAAQGDQPQHF. The CDR3 DNA reads TGTGCCTGGCCTCCGCATTTGAGGGAGGCGGCCCAGGGGGATCAGCCCCAGCATTTT. The rearrangement links TRBV30 to TRBJ1-5, with TRBD1 matching over 7 bases. Germline V gives CDR1 GTSNPN, CDR2 SVGIG (reference sequence). V lost 5 bases and J lost 5; bases outside the gene matches: 24. The CDR3 is made up of 19 amino acids.

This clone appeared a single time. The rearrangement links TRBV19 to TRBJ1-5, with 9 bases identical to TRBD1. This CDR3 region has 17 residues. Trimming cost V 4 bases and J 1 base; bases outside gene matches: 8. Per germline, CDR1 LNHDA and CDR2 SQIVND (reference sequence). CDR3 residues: CASSRRDRAWSNQPQHF. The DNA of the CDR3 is TGTGCCAGTAGTAGAAGGGACAGGGCTTGGAGCAATCAGCCCCAGCATTTT.

As DNA, the CDR3 is TGTGCCAGCAGTGACCTGCAACTAGCGGGAGGGCCAGGAGGGTACTTC. It specifies CASSDLQLAGGPGGYF. The chain links TRBV6-2 or TRBV6-3 to TRBJ2-4, with 13 bases identical to TRBD2. Germline assignment: CDR1 MNHEY and CDR2 SVGEGT. Trimming at V came to 5 bases and at J to 15 bases, leaving 16 bases not matched to a gene. The CDR3 contains 16 residues.

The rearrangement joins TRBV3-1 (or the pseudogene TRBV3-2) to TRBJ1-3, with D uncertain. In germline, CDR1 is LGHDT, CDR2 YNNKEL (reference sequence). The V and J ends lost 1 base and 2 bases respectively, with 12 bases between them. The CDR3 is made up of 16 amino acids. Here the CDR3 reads CASSQGVRQAGNTIYF. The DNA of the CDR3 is TGTGCCAGCAGCCAAGGGGTTAGGCAGGCTGGAAACACCATATATTTT.

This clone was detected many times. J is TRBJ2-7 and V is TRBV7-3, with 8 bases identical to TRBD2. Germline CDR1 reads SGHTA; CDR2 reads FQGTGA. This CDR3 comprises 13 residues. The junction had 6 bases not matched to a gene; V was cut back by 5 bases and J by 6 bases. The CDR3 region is CASSPGGGSEQYF. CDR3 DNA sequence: TGTGCCAGCAGCCCCGGGGGGGGTAGCGAGCAGTACTTC.

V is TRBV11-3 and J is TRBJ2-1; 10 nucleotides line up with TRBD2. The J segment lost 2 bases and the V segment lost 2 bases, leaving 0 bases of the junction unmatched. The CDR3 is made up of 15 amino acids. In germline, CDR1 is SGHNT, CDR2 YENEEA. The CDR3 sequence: CASSLSGGAYNEQFF. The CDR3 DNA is TGTGCCAGCAGCTTAAGCGGGGGGGCCTACAATGAGCAGTTCTTC.

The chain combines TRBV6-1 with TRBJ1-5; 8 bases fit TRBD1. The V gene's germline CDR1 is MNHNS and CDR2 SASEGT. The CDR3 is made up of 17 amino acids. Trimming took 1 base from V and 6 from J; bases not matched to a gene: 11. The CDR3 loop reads CASSEGLLRTGSQPQHF. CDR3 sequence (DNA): TGTGCCAGCAGTGAAGGACTGTTGCGGACAGGGAGTCAGCCCCAGCATTTT.

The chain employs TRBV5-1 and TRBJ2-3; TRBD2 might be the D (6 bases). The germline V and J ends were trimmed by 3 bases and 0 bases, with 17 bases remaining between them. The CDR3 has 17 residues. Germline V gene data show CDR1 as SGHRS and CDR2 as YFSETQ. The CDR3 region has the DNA TGCGCCAGCAGCTCTTGGACGCTTGGGACTAGCACAGATACGCAGTATTTT. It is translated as CASSSWTLGTSTDTQYF.

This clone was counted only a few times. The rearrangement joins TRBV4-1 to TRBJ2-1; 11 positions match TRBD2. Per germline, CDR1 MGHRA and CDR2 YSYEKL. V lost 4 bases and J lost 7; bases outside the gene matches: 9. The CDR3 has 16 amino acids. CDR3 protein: CASSRERTSGWNEQFF. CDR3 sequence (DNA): TGCGCCAGCAGCCGGGAAAGGACTAGCGGGTGGAATGAGCAGTTCTTC.

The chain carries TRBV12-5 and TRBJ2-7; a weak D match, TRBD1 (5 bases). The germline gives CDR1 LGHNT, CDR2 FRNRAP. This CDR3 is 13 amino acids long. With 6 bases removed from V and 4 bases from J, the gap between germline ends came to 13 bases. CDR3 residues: CASGRGHWYEQYF. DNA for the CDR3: TGTGCTAGTGGCCGAGGACACTGGTACGAGCAGTACTTC.

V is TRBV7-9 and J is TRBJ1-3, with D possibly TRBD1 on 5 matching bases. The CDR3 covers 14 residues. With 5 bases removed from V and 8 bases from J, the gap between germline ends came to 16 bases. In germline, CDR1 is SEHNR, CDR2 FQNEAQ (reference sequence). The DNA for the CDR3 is TGTGCCAGCAGCCCGCGGGCGGGGACTGACACCATATATTTT. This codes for CASSPRAGTDTIYF.

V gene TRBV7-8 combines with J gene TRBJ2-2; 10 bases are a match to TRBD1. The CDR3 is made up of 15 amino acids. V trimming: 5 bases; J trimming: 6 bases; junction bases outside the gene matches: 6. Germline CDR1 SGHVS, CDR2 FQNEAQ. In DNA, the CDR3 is TGTGCCAGCAGCAAATGGACAGGGGGGCCCGGGGAGCTGTTTTTT. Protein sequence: CASSKWTGGPGELFF.

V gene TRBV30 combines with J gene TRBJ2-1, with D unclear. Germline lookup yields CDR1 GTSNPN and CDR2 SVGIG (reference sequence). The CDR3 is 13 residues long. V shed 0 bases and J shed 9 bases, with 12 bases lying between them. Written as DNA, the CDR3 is TGTGCCTGGAGTGTACTGTACGCGAGTGAGCAGTTCTTC. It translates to CAWSVLYASEQFF.